One and the same sample provided the 7 T cell receptor beta chains below, sequenced in a study of cytomegalovirus exposure and HLA in healthy donors. 60 Vbeta and 13 Jbeta primers were used in PCR. Produced via immunoSEQ multiplex PCR; TCRdb's table is partial and in-frame only. The listing contains fewer than 95,000 clones. What was sequenced was PBMCs. Receptor source: a woman aged 35 to 49 in good health and CMV-seropositive.

The chain is built from TRBV19 and TRBJ1-6, with D tentatively TRBD1 (5 bases). The germline gives CDR1 LNHDA, CDR2 SQIVND (reference sequence). Trimming cost V 6 bases and J 7 bases, with 13 bases left between them. CDR3 length equals 14 residues. The CDR3 sequence: CASSVQGGNSPLHF. CDR3 coding DNA: TGTGCCAGTAGCGTGCAGGGAGGCAATTCACCCCTCCACTTT.

CDR3 region: CARSRSRSSYEQYF. The DNA for the CDR3 is TGTGCCAGGTCGAGATCTCGGAGCTCCTACGAGCAGTACTTC. This chain links TRBV30 with TRBJ2-7; D call uncertain. V lost 8 bases and J 0 bases, leaving 17 bases between the germline ends. The germline V gene has CDR1 GTSNPN and CDR2 SVGIG (reference sequence). The length of the CDR3 is 14 residues.

The gene calls are TRBV5-8 and TRBJ2-7; D is uncertain. Germline CDR1 reads SGHTS; CDR2 reads YDEGEE. V lost 1 base to trimming and J lost 2 bases, with 10 bases between them. CDR3 size: 14 residues. CDR3 nucleotides: TGTGCCAGCAGCTTGTATAACTACCCCTACGAGCAGTACTTC. It is translated as CASSLYNYPYEQYF.

The chain is built from TRBV9 and TRBJ1-1, with D unclear. The V and J ends lost 0 bases and 4 bases respectively, with 7 bases between them. Germline V gene data show CDR1 as SGDLS and CDR2 as YYNGEE. This CDR3 is built from 13 residues. CDR3 in amino acids: CASSVDRGTEAFF. CDR3 nucleotides: TGTGCCAGCAGCGTAGATCGGGGCACTGAAGCTTTCTTT.

The chain combines TRBV9 with TRBJ2-2; D is perhaps TRBD2 (5 bases). Deletions cut 0 bases from V and 5 bases from J, with 8 bases between. The CDR3 length is 14 residues. Germline V gene data show CDR1 as SGDLS and CDR2 as YYNGEE. Here the CDR3 DNA reads TGTGCCAGCAGCGTAGGGGGAGTGACCGGGGAGCTGTTTTTT. Amino acid sequence: CASSVGGVTGELFF.

This chain uses TRBV2 with TRBJ1-2, with D tentatively TRBD1 (6 bases). In germline, CDR1 is SNHLY, CDR2 FYNNEI. The CDR3 has 12 amino acids. Trimming pared 7 bases from V and 5 bases from J, leaving 11 bases between. The CDR3 sequence is CASTVTGYGYTF. The DNA of the CDR3 is TGTGCCAGCACGGTAACAGGGTATGGCTACACCTTC.

The V and J genes are TRBV10-1 and TRBJ2-3, with 9 nucleotides matching TRBD2. Trimming removed 2 bases from V and 5 bases from J; junction bases left unmatched: 8. The CDR3 has 16 residues. CDR1 and CDR2 from the germline V gene are WNHNN and SYGVQD (reference sequence). The CDR3 reads CASSEASGNGVDTQYF. CDR3 DNA: TGCGCCAGCAGTGAGGCTAGCGGGAACGGGGTAGATACGCAGTATTTT.